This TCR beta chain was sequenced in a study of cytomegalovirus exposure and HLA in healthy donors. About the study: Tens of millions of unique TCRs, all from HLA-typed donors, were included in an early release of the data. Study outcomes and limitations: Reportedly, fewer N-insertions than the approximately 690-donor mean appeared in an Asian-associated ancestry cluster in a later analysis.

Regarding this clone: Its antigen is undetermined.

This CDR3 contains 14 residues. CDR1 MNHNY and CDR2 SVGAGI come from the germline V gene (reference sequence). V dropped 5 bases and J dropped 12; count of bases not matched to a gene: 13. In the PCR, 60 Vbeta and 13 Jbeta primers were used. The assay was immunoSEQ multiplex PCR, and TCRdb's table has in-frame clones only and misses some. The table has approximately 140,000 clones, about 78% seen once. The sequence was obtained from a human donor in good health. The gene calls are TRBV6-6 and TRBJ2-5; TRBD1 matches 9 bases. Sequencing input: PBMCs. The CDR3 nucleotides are TGTGCCAGCAGTGACCGGGACAGGGCCGCCCCGGAGTACTTC. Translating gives CASSDRDRAAPEYF.